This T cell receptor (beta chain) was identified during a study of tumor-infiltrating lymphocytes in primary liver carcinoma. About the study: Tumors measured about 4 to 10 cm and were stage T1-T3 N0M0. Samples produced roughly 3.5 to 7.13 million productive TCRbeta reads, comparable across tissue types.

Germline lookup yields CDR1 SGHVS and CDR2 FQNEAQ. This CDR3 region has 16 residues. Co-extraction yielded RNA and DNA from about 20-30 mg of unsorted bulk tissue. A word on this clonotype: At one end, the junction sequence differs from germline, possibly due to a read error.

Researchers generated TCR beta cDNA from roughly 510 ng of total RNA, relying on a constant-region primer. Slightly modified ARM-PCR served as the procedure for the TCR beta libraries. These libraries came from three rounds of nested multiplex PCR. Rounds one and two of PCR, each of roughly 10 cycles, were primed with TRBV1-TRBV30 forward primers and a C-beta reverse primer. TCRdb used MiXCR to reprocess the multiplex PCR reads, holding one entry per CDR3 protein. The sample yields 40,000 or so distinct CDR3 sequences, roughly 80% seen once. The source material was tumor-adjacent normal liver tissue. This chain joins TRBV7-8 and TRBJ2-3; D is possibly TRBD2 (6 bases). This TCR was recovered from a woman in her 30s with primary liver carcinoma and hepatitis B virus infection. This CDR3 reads CASSLGEGGPGDTRYF. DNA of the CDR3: TGTGCCAGCAGCTTAGGAGAGGGAGGCCCTGGTGATACGCGGTATTTT.